This TCR beta chain was identified in a study of OX40 agonist ivuxolimab in advanced cancers. Background on the study: It was permissible to have had prior anti-PD-1, anti-PD-L1 or anti-CTLA-4 therapy, and around 43% had some. Study outcomes and limitations: In the 0.1 to 3.0 mg/kg range, CD4+ and CD8+ blood T cells had expanded clonally by week 6. No antigen was identified for the clonally expanded peripheral T cells. Expanded clones tended on average to be more numerous among CD8+ T cells than CD4+.

About this clone itself: Its cognate antigen is unknown.

The CDR3 extends over 14 amino acids. The ends were cut back, 3 bases at V and 0 bases at J, with 6 bases in the middle. Per the germline V gene, CDR1 is KGHSH and CDR2 is LQKENI. Sequenced by immunoSEQ multiplex PCR; TCRdb stores in-frame clones only, minus some. The top ten hold 2.5% to 3% of the sample, which has 57,000 or so clones, 85% seen once. Source: CD4+ or CD8+ T cells sorted from blood, taken in a trial of the OX40 agonist ivuxolimab. The TCR comes from an adult with an advanced solid tumor such as melanoma, head and neck, liver or kidney cancer. This chain joins TRBV18 and TRBJ1-5; D gene uncertain. CDR3 loop: CASSPNYSNQPQHF. Written as DNA, the CDR3 is TGTGCCAGCTCACCCAACTATAGCAATCAGCCCCAGCATTTT.